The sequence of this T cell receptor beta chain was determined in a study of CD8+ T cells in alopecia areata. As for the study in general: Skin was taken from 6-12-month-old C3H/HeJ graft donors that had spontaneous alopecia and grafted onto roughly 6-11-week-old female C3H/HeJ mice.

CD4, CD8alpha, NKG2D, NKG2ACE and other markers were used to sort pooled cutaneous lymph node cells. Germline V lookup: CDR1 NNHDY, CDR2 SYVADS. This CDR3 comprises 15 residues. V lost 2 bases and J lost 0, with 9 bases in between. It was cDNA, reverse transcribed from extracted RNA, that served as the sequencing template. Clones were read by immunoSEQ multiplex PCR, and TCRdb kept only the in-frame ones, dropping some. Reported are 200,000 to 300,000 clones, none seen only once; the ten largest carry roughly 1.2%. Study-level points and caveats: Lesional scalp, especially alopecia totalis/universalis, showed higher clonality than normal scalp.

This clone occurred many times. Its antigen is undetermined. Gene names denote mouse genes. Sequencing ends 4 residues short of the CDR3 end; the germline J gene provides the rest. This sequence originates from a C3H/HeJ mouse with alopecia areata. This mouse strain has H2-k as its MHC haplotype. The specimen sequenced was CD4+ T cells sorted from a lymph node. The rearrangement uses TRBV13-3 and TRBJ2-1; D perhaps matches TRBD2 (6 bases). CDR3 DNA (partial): TGTGCCAGCAGTGAAACCTGGGGTAACTATGCT. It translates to CASSETWGNYA. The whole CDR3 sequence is CASSETWGNYAEQFF.